What follows are 30 T cell receptor beta chains derived from one specimen sequenced in a study of long-term antiretroviral therapy in people with HIV. Survey-level immunoSEQ v3.0 assays were run. Using immunoSEQ multiplex PCR, the repertoire was profiled, and TCRdb retains in-frame clones only, with some absent. The data hold about 21,000 clones, with approximately 76% observed a single time. This specimen consisted of unsorted PBMCs, obtained less than 1.8 years before starting antiretroviral therapy. All receptors come from a woman between 35 and 50 years old with HIV.

This clone was seen just once. The DNA of the CDR3 is TGCAGCGTTTCACAGGGGAACACTGAAGCTTTCTTT. Translation gives CSVSQGNTEAFF. The chain joins TRBV29-1 to TRBJ1-1; the D gene is possibly TRBD1 (6 bases). The CDR3 length is 12 residues. CDR1 SQVTM and CDR2 ANQGSEA come from the germline V gene. The V and J ends lost 5 bases and 1 base respectively, with 8 bases between them.

This clone was observed a handful of times. The CDR3 bases are TGTGCCAGTAGTTTGGACGCCGCAAGCGGGGGGGCCAGGGATACGCAGTATTTT. Residues: CASSLDAASGGARDTQYF. The chain uses TRBV19 and TRBJ2-3; 10 bases are shared with TRBD2. CDR1 and CDR2 (germline): LNHDA, SQIVND (reference sequence). There are 18 residues in the CDR3. V lost 5 bases and J lost 6; bases outside the gene matches: 17. The complete variable domain, with remaining parts taken from reference TRBV19 and TRBJ2-3, reads DGGITQSPKYLFRKEGQNVTLSCEQNLNHDAMYWYRQDPGQGLRLIYYSQIVNDFQKGDIAEGYSVSREKKESFPLTVTSAQKNPTAFYLCASSLDAASGGARDTQYFGPGTRLTVL.

This chain links TRBV6-6 with TRBJ1-1, with 9 positions matching TRBD1. Germline CDR1 and CDR2: MNHNY and SVGAGI (reference sequence). J lost 5 bases, V lost 6 bases, and 10 bases had no gene match. CDR3 length equals 15 residues. The CDR3 sequence is CASRLPRDRETEAFF. For the CDR3, the DNA is TGTGCCAGCAGGTTGCCAAGGGACAGGGAAACTGAAGCTTTCTTT.

The rearrangement uses TRBV19 and TRBJ2-3, with 12 bases matching TRBD2. The CDR3 has 16 residues. V lost 0 bases and J lost 6; bases outside the gene matches: 4. Germline V lookup: CDR1 LNHDA, CDR2 SQIVND (reference sequence). In DNA form, the CDR3 reads TGTGCCAGTAGTATAGATGTGACTAGCGGGAGTGATACGCAGTATTTT. The encoded protein is CASSIDVTSGSDTQYF.

The chain has TRBV7-2 and TRBJ1-4; D gene ambiguous. The CDR3 runs to 14 residues. CDR1 is SGHTA, CDR2 FQGNSA, per germline. V lost 0 bases to trimming and J lost 10 bases, with 12 bases between them. CDR3 in amino acids: CASSLATAYGKLFF. The CDR3 DNA sequence: TGTGCCAGCAGCTTAGCCACAGCATATGGAAAACTGTTTTTT.

The chain combines TRBV7-7 with TRBJ2-1; TRBD2 matches at 7 bases. V lost 3 bases, J lost 4 bases, and 3 bases stayed unmatched. CDR1 and CDR2 from the germline V gene are SSHAT and FNYEAQ (reference sequence). This CDR3 contains 14 residues. CDR3: CASSLASGYNEQFF. In DNA, the CDR3 is TGTGCCAGCAGCTTGGCTAGCGGTTACAATGAGCAGTTCTTC.

The chain is built from TRBV7-8 and TRBJ2-3; D remains ambiguous. Trimming shortened V by 3 bases and J by 0 bases, and 7 bases separated the two germline ends. CDR1 and CDR2 from the germline V gene are SGHVS and FQNEAQ. The CDR3 totals 14 residues. CDR3 residues: CASSLGSSTDTQYF. The CDR3 coding sequence is TGTGCCAGCAGCTTGGGATCTAGCACAGATACGCAGTATTTT.

The chain links TRBV11-3 to TRBJ1-1; 7 nucleotides align to TRBD1. V shed 5 bases, J shed 1 base, and the junction held 7 bases outside the gene matches. This CDR3 comprises 15 residues. Germline loops: CDR1 SGHNT, CDR2 YENEEA. The DNA of the CDR3 is TGTGCCAGCAGCGGTACAGGGGTTTGGAACACTGAAGCTTTCTTT. Translated, it gives CASSGTGVWNTEAFF.

The V and J genes are TRBV6-1 and TRBJ1-1; no reliable D call. The V and J ends lost 1 base and 7 bases respectively, with 10 bases between them. This CDR3 is built from 13 residues. Germline V CDR1 and CDR2: MNHNS, SASEGT. DNA of the CDR3: TGTGCCAGCAGTGAAGTAGGTGGAAATGAAGCTTTCTTT. This encodes CASSEVGGNEAFF.

The chain uses TRBV7-9 and TRBJ1-1; no clear D gene. The CDR3 spans 13 residues. CDR1 is SEHNR and CDR2 is FQNEAQ in the germline V gene (reference sequence). V lost 1 base and J lost 11, with 14 bases in between. This CDR3 reads CASSLVIERRAFF. The CDR3 nucleotides are TGTGCCAGCAGCTTAGTAATAGAGAGAAGGGCTTTCTTT. Full variable domain (missing parts from reference TRBV7-9 and TRBJ1-1): DTGVSQNPRHKITKRGQNVTFRCDPISEHNRLYWYRQTLGQGPEFLTYFQNEAQLEKSRLLSDRFSAERPKGSFSTLEIQRTEQGDSAMYLCASSLVIERRAFFGQGTRLTVV.

This clone is medium-sized by share. V usage is TRBV27 and J usage is TRBJ1-4; TRBD1 might be the D (6 bases). Looked up from germline, CDR1 is MNHEY and CDR2 is SMNVEV (reference sequence). Trimming pared 0 bases from V and 8 bases from J, leaving 7 bases between. The CDR3 is 13 residues long. The CDR3 nucleotides read TGTGCCAGCAGTTTATCAGGGGGGGAAAAACTGTTTTTT. This translates into CASSLSGGEKLFF.

The chain couples TRBV5-4 to TRBJ2-7, with TRBD1 matching over 12 bases. The CDR3 runs to 16 residues. The J segment lost 4 bases and the V segment lost 2 bases, leaving 7 bases of the junction unmatched. Germline-derived CDR1 and CDR2 are SGHNT and YYREEE (reference sequence). The CDR3, as DNA: TGTGCCAGCAGCTTAGATGGGACAGGGGGCATTTACGAGCAGTACTTC. Its translation: CASSLDGTGGIYEQYF.

By share, this clone ranks as medium-sized. Written as DNA, the CDR3 is TGTGCCAGTAGTATTACAGTTTCTGCACCCTACGAGCAGTACTTC. Translating gives CASSITVSAPYEQYF. V is TRBV19 and J is TRBJ2-7; D gene ambiguous. Germline assignment: CDR1 LNHDA and CDR2 SQIVND (reference sequence). V gave up 3 bases and J gave up 2 bases, with 14 bases separating them. This CDR3 region has 15 residues.

This sequence joins TRBV9 and TRBJ1-2; tentative D call: TRBD1 (5 bases). The CDR3 covers 12 residues. V was shortened by 4 bases and J by 6 bases, with 10 bases between the two germline ends. Germline V gene lookup returns CDR1 SGDLS and CDR2 YYNGEE. The CDR3 sequence is CASSQGLDGYTF. The CDR3 region has the DNA TGTGCCAGCAGCCAGGGTCTGGATGGCTACACCTTC.

The gene calls are TRBV11-2 and TRBJ1-2, with 7 bases matching TRBD1. Germline V lookup: CDR1 SGHAT, CDR2 FQNNGV. Germline trimming cut 0 bases from V and 4 bases from J; bases unmatched to any gene: 5. This CDR3 contains 15 residues. The CDR3 loop is CASSLEGGGVYGYTF. CDR3 DNA sequence: TGTGCCAGCAGCTTAGAAGGAGGGGGCGTCTATGGCTACACCTTC.

The chain carries TRBV5-1 and TRBJ1-3; D is undetermined. This CDR3 spans 16 amino acids. The V end lost 1 base, the J end lost 0 bases, and 11 bases lay between the germline ends. Germline CDR1 SGHRS, CDR2 YFSETQ. CDR3 coding DNA: TGCGCCAGCAGCTTGCAAGGGATAAACTCTGGAAACACCATATATTTT. Translated, it gives CASSLQGINSGNTIYF.

V usage is TRBV29-1 and J usage is TRBJ2-3, with D possibly being TRBD1 or TRBD2 (5 bases each). Between the trimmed V and J ends, which lost 7 bases and 0 bases, there was a span of 11 bases. The CDR3 contains 13 residues. CDR1 SQVTM and CDR2 ANQGSEA come from the germline V gene. The CDR3 DNA is TGCAGCGGCTACAGGACTAGCACAGATACGCAGTATTTT. Protein sequence: CSGYRTSTDTQYF.

This clone was picked up a small number of times. The chain uses TRBV6-6 and TRBJ1-3, with a tentative D call TRBD1 (5 bases). The V gene's germline CDR1 is MNHNY and CDR2 SVGAGI (reference sequence). CDR3 length: 13 residues. The V end lost 11 bases, the J end lost 2 bases, and 13 bases lay between the germline ends. In nucleotides, the CDR3 is TGTGCCTCCTGGGGGGGAACTGGAAACACCATATATTTT. This sequence encodes CASWGGTGNTIYF.

Worth noting for this clone: The DNA is left out, because the CDR3 cannot be placed on it with certainty; the CDR3 is given as TCRdb lists it. The chain uses TRBV5-8 and TRBJ2-7; the table assigns TRBD1, which was not confirmed against the DNA. Germline CDR1 is SGHTS and CDR2 is YDEGEE. The CDR3 extends over 16 residues, inclusive of both ends. The CDR3 here is CASSLRARGRSYEQYF.

The genes are TRBV6-1 and TRBJ1-2; D possibly corresponds to TRBD1 (5 bases). The length of the CDR3 is 15 residues. CDR1 is MNHNS and CDR2 is SASEGT in the germline V gene. Trimming stripped 1 base from V and 3 bases from J, with 12 bases between. CDR3 bases: TGTGCCAGCAGTGAAGGACAGAGCCATTACTATGGCTACACCTTC. It specifies CASSEGQSHYYGYTF.

This clone is a singleton in its sample. The chain carries TRBV27 and TRBJ2-6; 10 positions match TRBD2. This CDR3 has 17 amino acids. V shed 5 bases and J 12 bases; nucleotides not matched to a gene: 16. The germline V gene encodes CDR1 MNHEY and CDR2 SMNVEV (reference sequence). The CDR3 reads CASSPLELAGHPGVLTF. The CDR3 DNA is TGTGCCAGCAGTCCTCTGGAACTAGCGGGACACCCTGGCGTCCTGACTTTC.

V and J are TRBV27 and TRBJ2-7; possibly TRBD1 for D (5 bases). Germline V gives CDR1 MNHEY, CDR2 SMNVEV (reference sequence). CDR3 length equals 14 residues. V gave up 4 bases and J gave up 6 bases, with 16 bases separating them. The CDR3 bases are TGTGCCAGCAGTTCAATAAGACAGCCGGGCGAGCAGTACTTC. Translation: CASSSIRQPGEQYF.

The chain links TRBV15 to TRBJ2-3; TRBD2 is a possible D gene (5 bases). The CDR3 spans 17 residues. CDR1 LNHNV and CDR2 YYDKDF come from the germline V gene (reference sequence). V was clipped by 0 bases and J by 1 base, with 14 bases between them. Here the CDR3 DNA reads TGTGCCACCAGCAGAGATGGAGGTCCCCTCCGCACAGATACGCAGTATTTT. It codes for CATSRDGGPLRTDTQYF.

The chain couples TRBV4-2 to TRBJ2-3, with 10 nucleotides matching TRBD2. The CDR3 is 19 residues long. V lost 2 bases and J lost 2; bases outside the gene matches: 13. The V gene's germline CDR1 is LGHNA and CDR2 YNFKEQ. Here the CDR3 reads CASSQSGLAGVTNTDTQYF. The CDR3 nucleotides read TGTGCCAGCAGCCAATCCGGTCTAGCGGGAGTAACTAACACAGATACGCAGTATTTT.

The chain couples TRBV2 to TRBJ1-5, with TRBD1 matching 7 bases. The CDR3 consists of 13 residues. V lost 10 bases to trimming and J lost 7 bases; unmatched junction nucleotides: 10. Germline values: CDR1 SNHLY, CDR2 FYNNEI. The CDR3 DNA sequence: TGTGCCACCTCGACAGGGCCAGGGCAGCCCCAGCATTTT. Amino acids: CATSTGPGQPQHF.

The table lists this clone with a few counts. This chain links TRBV7-9 with TRBJ2-3; 8 bases fit TRBD2. Germline V CDR1 and CDR2: SEHNR, FQNEAQ (reference sequence). This CDR3 region has 14 residues. V shed 8 bases, J shed 3 bases, and the junction held 7 bases outside the gene matches. The CDR3 DNA sequence: TGTGCCAGCCGCGGGACTAGTCTAACAGATACGCAGTATTTT. It is translated as CASRGTSLTDTQYF.

The gene calls are TRBV30 and TRBJ1-4, with 7 bases lining up with TRBD1. Germline V lookup: CDR1 GTSNPN, CDR2 SVGIG (reference sequence). The CDR3 contains 12 residues. The J segment lost 10 bases and the V segment lost 4 bases, leaving 6 bases of the junction unmatched. The DNA for the CDR3 is TGTGCCTGGACTCAACAGGGGAGAAAACTGTTTTTT. The encoded protein is CAWTQQGRKLFF.

V is TRBV11-2 and J is TRBJ2-5; the D is unclear. V lost 5 bases and J lost 0, with 10 bases in between. This CDR3 comprises 14 residues. The germline gives CDR1 SGHAT, CDR2 FQNNGV. Here the CDR3 reads CASSRIGYQETQYF. In DNA form, the CDR3 reads TGTGCCAGCAGCCGGATCGGGTACCAAGAGACCCAGTACTTC.

This clone is labeled medium-sized (0.01 to 0.1%). V is TRBV18 and J is TRBJ1-2; 8 bases map to TRBD1. Germline values: CDR1 KGHSH, CDR2 LQKENI. This CDR3 spans 15 amino acids. V lost 6 bases, J lost 4 bases, and 10 bases stayed unmatched. The CDR3 protein is CASSFMTGDTYGYTF. The DNA of the CDR3 is TGTGCCAGCTCGTTCATGACAGGGGACACCTATGGCTACACCTTC.

This chain joins TRBV5-6 and TRBJ1-2, with 7 bases fitting TRBD1. The V gene's germline CDR1 is SGHDT and CDR2 YYEEEE. The CDR3 covers 13 residues. Trimming cost V 0 bases and J 6 bases; bases outside gene matches: 2. CDR3 bases: TGTGCCAGCAGCTTGGAGGGGGCTGATGGCTACACCTTC. This encodes CASSLEGADGYTF.